The 26 T cell receptor beta chains reported below all come from one sample, sequenced in a study of cytomegalovirus exposure and HLA in healthy donors. With 60 Vbeta and 13 Jbeta primers, the PCR was carried out. The table came from immunoSEQ multiplex PCR; TCRdb's copy has only in-frame clones and leaves some out. This sample has 140,000 to 150,000 clones, with around 77% found just once. Sequenced: PBMCs. The receptors derive from a woman in her thirties or forties in good health and CMV-seropositive.

This chain's CDR3 is CASSRGRSGGPQETQYF. Here the CDR3 DNA reads TGTGCCAGCAGCCGTGGTAGAAGCGGGGGGCCCCAAGAGACCCAGTACTTC. The V call is TRBV4-2, the J call TRBJ2-5; 9 bases agree with TRBD2. With 4 bases clipped from V and 1 base from J, the junction kept 10 bases outside the gene matches. The CDR3 covers 17 residues. Germline V lookup: CDR1 LGHNA, CDR2 YNFKEQ.

This clone has a handful of counts. This sequence joins TRBV6-5 and TRBJ2-7; D may be TRBD1 (5 bases). This CDR3 region has 15 residues. CDR1 and CDR2 (germline): MNHEY, SVGAGI. V gave up 6 bases and J gave up 2 bases, with 17 bases separating them. For the CDR3, the DNA is TGTGCCAGCAGATCCGGACACGAACCTCCCTACGAGCAGTACTTC. Its protein is CASRSGHEPPYEQYF.

This chain uses TRBV5-4 with TRBJ2-5; 9 positions match TRBD1. Germline loops: CDR1 SGHNT, CDR2 YYREEE (reference sequence). The CDR3 loop spans 14 amino acids. V lost 5 bases to trimming and J lost 2 bases; unmatched junction nucleotides: 4. The CDR3 protein is CASSRDREQETQYF. The CDR3 nucleotides are TGTGCCAGCAGTCGGGACAGGGAGCAAGAGACCCAGTACTTC.

This clone appeared a few times. The chain links TRBV5-6 to TRBJ2-7, with TRBD1 as a possible D gene (5 bases). CDR1 and CDR2 from the germline V gene are SGHDT and YYEEEE. This CDR3 has 13 amino acids. Trimming shortened V by 5 bases and J by 3 bases, and 12 bases separated the two germline ends. Here the CDR3 reads CASSPVDSYEQYF. CDR3 bases: TGTGCCAGCAGTCCTGTTGACAGCTACGAGCAGTACTTC.

The genes are TRBV2 and TRBJ2-7; 15 bases agree with TRBD2. Germline V gene data show CDR1 as SNHLY and CDR2 as FYNNEI. This CDR3 spans 16 amino acids. J was trimmed by 3 bases and V by 4 bases; bases with no gene match: 4. The CDR3 reads CASSGGTSGGYYEQYF. The CDR3, as DNA: TGTGCCAGCAGTGGCGGGACTAGCGGGGGGTACTACGAGCAGTACTTC.

V is TRBV10-2 and J is TRBJ1-5; 9 nucleotides line up with TRBD1. Trimming removed 9 bases from V and 0 bases from J; junction bases left unmatched: 12. Germline CDR1 WSHSY, CDR2 SAAADI. The CDR3 is 17 amino acids. The CDR3 protein is CASSLGRTGASNQPQHF. In DNA, the CDR3 is TGCGCCAGTTCGCTGGGGAGGACAGGGGCTAGCAATCAGCCCCAGCATTTT.

In its sample, this clone was seen a few times. The chain carries TRBV4-2 and TRBJ2-5, with D possibly being TRBD2 (5 bases). Trimming cost V 2 bases and J 2 bases, with 12 bases left between them. This CDR3 is 15 amino acids long. Looked up from germline, CDR1 is LGHNA and CDR2 is YNFKEQ. CDR3 residues: CASSQSARGQETQYF. In nucleotides, the CDR3 is TGTGCCAGCAGCCAATCAGCACGGGGACAAGAGACCCAGTACTTC.

The V gene is TRBV29-1, the J gene TRBJ2-7; 8 bases fit TRBD1. Per germline, CDR1 SQVTM and CDR2 ANQGSEA. Trimming took 7 bases from V and 6 from J; bases not matched to a gene: 8. This CDR3 comprises 12 residues. CDR3 region: CSARQGTCEQYF. In nucleotides, the CDR3 is TGCAGCGCAAGACAGGGGACCTGCGAGCAGTACTTC.

The chain employs TRBV11-2 and TRBJ2-3; D not certain. V shed 0 bases and J shed 6 bases, with 13 bases lying between them. The CDR3 has 15 amino acids. From germline, CDR1 is SGHAT and CDR2 FQNNGV. The CDR3 sequence: CASSLDLSSLDTQYF. In DNA, the CDR3 is TGTGCCAGCAGCTTAGATCTCTCTAGTTTGGATACGCAGTATTTT.

This chain connects TRBV7-7 to TRBJ2-5; D is unresolved. The CDR3 contains 12 residues. The ends were cut back, 5 bases at V and 7 bases at J, with 11 bases in the middle. Germline lookup yields CDR1 SSHAT and CDR2 FNYEAQ (reference sequence). Written as DNA, the CDR3 is TGTGCCAGCAGCGACCCTTCAGGGACCCAGTACTTC. Translation: CASSDPSGTQYF.

This clone was counted between two and nine times. The rearrangement joins TRBV2 to TRBJ2-7; a weak D match, TRBD2 (5 bases). Trimming left V 2 bases short and J 6 bases short, with 11 bases between. From germline, CDR1 is SNHLY and CDR2 FYNNEI. The CDR3 spans 13 residues. In DNA form, the CDR3 reads TGTGCCAGCAGTGAATCGGTAGGACTCGAGCAGTACTTC. It translates to CASSESVGLEQYF.

The rearrangement joins TRBV25-1 to TRBJ1-2, with D tentatively TRBD1 (5 bases). Trimming stripped 3 bases from V and 13 bases from J, with 18 bases between. CDR1 MGHDK and CDR2 SYGVNS come from the germline V gene. CDR3 length: 13 residues. The CDR3: CASSEVGRAGTTF. In DNA form, the CDR3 reads TGTGCCAGCAGTGAGGTTGGCAGGGCTGGAACCACCTTC.

The chain uses TRBV5-5 and TRBJ1-4; D perhaps matches TRBD1 (5 bases). CDR1 is SGHKS, CDR2 YYEKEE, per germline (reference sequence). CDR3 length: 13 residues. V lost 5 bases to trimming and J lost 5 bases, with 10 bases between them. This CDR3 is CASRATGNEKLFF. The CDR3 region has the DNA TGTGCCAGCAGAGCCACAGGCAATGAAAAACTGTTTTTT. The full variable domain, completed using reference TRBV5-5 and TRBJ1-4, is DAGVTQSPTHLIKTRGQQVTLRCSPISGHKSVSWYQQVLGQGPQFIFQYYEKEERGRGNFPDRFSARQFPNYSSELNVNALLLGDSALYLCASRATGNEKLFFGSGTQLSVL.

The chain has TRBV2 and TRBJ2-5; tentative D call: TRBD2 (7 bases). Germline assignment: CDR1 SNHLY and CDR2 FYNNEI. Trimming removed 2 bases at V and 6 bases at J, with 13 bases between. This CDR3 has 14 amino acids. The CDR3 sequence: CASSERGAGKTQYF. Here the CDR3 DNA reads TGTGCCAGCAGTGAACGGGGGGCGGGGAAGACCCAGTACTTC.

This chain links TRBV9 with TRBJ2-1, with TRBD2 matching over 9 bases. Germline CDR1 SGDLS, CDR2 YYNGEE. The J segment lost 6 bases and the V segment lost 5 bases, leaving 9 bases of the junction unmatched. CDR3 length: 15 amino acids. CDR3 sequence (DNA): TGTGCCAGCAGTTATAGCGGGGGAGAGGGCAATGAGCAGTTCTTC. Its translation: CASSYSGGEGNEQFF.

This chain links TRBV2 with TRBJ2-2; 12 positions match TRBD2. V was clipped by 8 bases and J by 5 bases; unmatched bases: 6. CDR3 length: 15 amino acids. Germline V gene lookup returns CDR1 SNHLY and CDR2 FYNNEI. CDR3 in DNA: TGTGCCAGCTCACTAGCGGGGGGACAAACCGGGGAGCTGTTTTTT. Translating gives CASSLAGGQTGELFF.

This clone came up a few times. The CDR3 sequence: CASSRGAGNSYEQYF. The CDR3 nucleotides read TGTGCCAGCAGTCGAGGAGCCGGGAACTCCTACGAGCAGTACTTC. The chain couples TRBV6-1 to TRBJ2-5, with TRBD2 as a possible D gene (5 bases). The DNA end is a closer match to TRBJ2-7, so the J assignment may be wrong. This CDR3 contains 15 residues. The V gene's germline CDR1 is MNHNS and CDR2 SASEGT.

The CDR3 DNA follows: TGTGCCAGTAGTCACCCGGGCAGGGGAGAGACCCAGTACTTC. Protein: CASSHPGRGETQYF. This chain uses TRBV19 with TRBJ2-5; D perhaps matches TRBD1 (6 bases). Germline CDR1 and CDR2: LNHDA and SQIVND (reference sequence). CDR3 length: 14 residues. Deletions cut 5 bases from V and 4 bases from J, with 14 bases between. Full variable domain (rest looked up from reference TRBV19 and TRBJ2-5): DGGITQSPKYLFRKEGQNVTLSCEQNLNHDAMYWYRQDPGQGLRLIYYSQIVNDFQKGDIAEGYSVSREKKESFPLTVTSAQKNPTAFYLCASSHPGRGETQYFGPGTRLLVL.

This clone came up once. This chain joins TRBV2 and TRBJ1-2; D not resolved. The CDR3 consists of 14 residues. V was cut by 0 bases and J by 8 bases, with 13 bases left in between. CDR1 is SNHLY, CDR2 FYNNEI, per germline. The CDR3 loop reads CASSEASGLWGYTF. The CDR3 DNA follows: TGTGCCAGCAGTGAAGCTAGCGGGTTGTGGGGCTACACCTTC.

The chain joins TRBV6-5 to TRBJ1-1; D may be TRBD1 (6 bases). Deletions cut 2 bases from V and 0 bases from J, with 7 bases between. CDR1 and CDR2 from the germline V gene are MNHEY and SVGAGI. The CDR3 has 14 amino acids. This CDR3 reads CASSYGGMNTEAFF. CDR3 nucleotides: TGTGCCAGCAGTTACGGGGGCATGAACACTGAAGCTTTCTTT.

The chain joins TRBV7-9 to TRBJ2-1; the match to TRBD1 covers 8 bases. V dropped 4 bases and J dropped 6; count of bases not matched to a gene: 5. The CDR3 covers 14 residues. Germline V gene sequence: CDR1 SEHNR, CDR2 FQNEAQ (reference sequence). The CDR3 nucleotides read TGTGCCAGCAGCTCACCTACAGGGGGCAATGAGCAGTTCTTC. This translates into CASSSPTGGNEQFF.

The rearrangement uses TRBV6-1 and TRBJ2-3, with D unclear. The CDR3 runs to 16 residues. Germline V gene sequence: CDR1 MNHNS, CDR2 SASEGT. V lost 2 bases, J lost 0 bases, and 12 bases lay in between. The CDR3 nucleotides read TGTGCCAGCAGTGAAACCTCCCACTCAAGCACAGATACGCAGTATTTT. This encodes CASSETSHSSTDTQYF.

In this sample, this clone turned up a few times. The rearrangement uses TRBV4-1 and TRBJ2-6, with no clear D. CDR3 length equals 17 residues. Germline CDR1 reads MGHRA; CDR2 reads YSYEKL. Deletions cut 4 bases from V and 0 bases from J, with 13 bases between. CDR3: CASSLGRMYSGANVLTF. The CDR3 DNA reads TGCGCCAGCAGCCTGGGCAGAATGTACTCTGGGGCCAACGTCCTGACTTTC.

The CDR3 protein is CSVEEQGLGTDTQYF. CDR3 coding DNA: TGCAGCGTTGAGGAACAGGGACTAGGCACAGATACGCAGTATTTT. The rearrangement links TRBV29-1 to TRBJ2-3, with TRBD2 identical over 8 bases. The CDR3 is 15 residues long. The J segment lost 1 base and the V segment lost 3 bases, leaving 6 bases of the junction unmatched. The germline V gene has CDR1 SQVTM and CDR2 ANQGSEA.

The gene calls are TRBV9 and TRBJ1-4, with D unclear. The germline CDR1 and CDR2 sequences are SGDLS and YYNGEE. This CDR3 is 14 amino acids long. Deletions cut 3 bases from V and 2 bases from J, with 8 bases between. For the CDR3, the DNA is TGTGCCAGCAGCGAGGCGGCTACTAATGAAAAACTGTTTTTT. Amino acid sequence: CASSEAATNEKLFF.

This clone was detected only a few times. V usage is TRBV4-1 and J usage is TRBJ2-7; D remains unclear. Germline V gene sequence: CDR1 MGHRA, CDR2 YSYEKL. V shed 3 bases and J shed 2 bases, with 23 bases lying between them. The length of the CDR3 is 18 residues. CDR3 DNA: TGCGCCAGCAGCCATGATCCTCGTGGCAGCCGAGGTACCTACGAGCAGTACTTC. Protein sequence: CASSHDPRGSRGTYEQYF.